This T cell receptor (beta chain) was sequenced in a study of lymphopenia after photon versus proton radiotherapy. The method was immunoSEQ multiplex PCR; TCRdb's version includes in-frame clones alone and lacks a portion of them. The sample has approximately 170,000 clones, roughly nine tenths seen once. A word on this clone: Its target is unknown.

Findings and limits, study-wide: A bigger post-nadir fall in TCR diversity correlated inversely with survival time in deceased patients. Relative stability marked proton patients; photon patients lost diversity and naive cells. Authors raise, but do not show, better survival with proton therapy. After lymphocyte nadir, photon-treated repertoires showed oligoclonal expansion, especially CD8+ Temra.

The length of the CDR3 is 14 residues. Germline loops: CDR1 MNHEY, CDR2 SMNVEV (reference sequence). Trimming pared 6 bases from V and 7 bases from J, leaving 16 bases between. This TCR came from a man aged 45 to 65 with gastric cancer. This chain uses TRBV27 with TRBJ2-1, with D unresolved. The sequencing here drew on peripheral blood, taken from a patient treated with photon-based radiotherapy. Here the CDR3 reads CASSTVRGRNEQFF. The CDR3 DNA reads TGTGCCAGCAGCACAGTGAGAGGAAGGAATGAGCAGTTCTTC.